This T cell receptor beta chain appears in the sequencing data of a study of ipilimumab plus nivolumab after autologous stem cell transplantation (dated by TCRdb to the early 2020s). Looking at the study overall: A median of roughly five ipilimumab doses and roughly eight nivolumab doses was received by trial patients. The intent-to-treat population of the trial consisted of under 40 patients. Patients in the trial were undergoing autologous transplant and had high-risk diffuse large B cell lymphoma, mature T cell lymphoma, or multiple myeloma. Both primary refractory and relapsed disease were represented in the DLBCL cohort, where 18-month progression-free survival was around 86% and 29%, respectively.

About this clone itself: The target of this receptor is not known. Per-base qualities were not stored, and no clone one base away is much larger.

Trimming takes 5 bases from V and 7 bases from J, and the germline ends sit 20 bases apart. Counted from cysteine to phenylalanine, this CDR3 has 15 amino acids. Kept here is only the CDR3 DNA, which spans 45 bases and is read in frame from base 1. Looking up the germline V gene yields CDR1 ENHRY and CDR2 SYGVKD. Library method: the immunoSEQ multiplex PCR assay. TCRdb mirrors the immuneACCESS table, restricted to in-frame sequences. Some clones are absent from its copies; in checked studies, under half trace to an unresolved V gene, and the reason for the others is unknown. Present in this sample are more than 15,000 clones, roughly 79% of which were seen just once. The ten largest clones capture about 10% of the sample. Checkpoint therapy began 14 to 28 days after autologous transplant, with ipilimumab given at 1 mg/kg intravenously on day 1 of selected weeks. Nivolumab was administered at 3 mg/kg intravenously on day 1 of weeks 1, 4, 7, 10, and every two weeks through week 26. This was a Phase Ib clinical trial that tested ipilimumab plus nivolumab, given as combined checkpoint inhibition, for consolidation following autologous stem cell transplantation.

Study-wide conclusions, independent of this receptor: The authors concluded that, as post-transplant consolidation, combined checkpoint inhibition appeared tolerable. Per the authors, a biologic rationale for further study of the post-transplant checkpoint inhibition approach was offered by T cell receptor repertoire, regulatory T cell phenotype and gut microbiota profiles.

The input for sequencing was PBMCs, taken in a trial of ipilimumab plus nivolumab as post-transplant consolidation. The chain joins TRBV10-3 to TRBJ1-2; the D region possibly corresponds to TRBD1 (5 bases align). The receptor was derived from a male donor with diffuse large B-cell lymphoma. Here the CDR3 is given as CAISRRGGSTPGYTF. The nucleotides read TGTGCCATCAGTCGGCGCGGGGGATCTACCCCTGGCTACACCTTC.